These 4 T cell receptor beta chains were all obtained from the same sample, sequenced in a study of shared clonotypes between healthy human individuals. The data were produced by immunoSEQ multiplex PCR, yet TCRdb's version contains in-frame clones alone and is incomplete. Of millions of clones in the sample, over 85% are singletons; the top ten hold approximately 0.4%. Material: naive CD4+ T cells from PBMCs. Described subset: CD45RA+ positively selected. Receptors were obtained from a young man in good health. Some clones in this sample may be carry-over from other donors' samples.

The rearrangement links TRBV6-1 to TRBJ1-3; D is uncertain. Per the germline V gene, CDR1 is MNHNS and CDR2 is SASEGT. Trimming shortened V by 3 bases and J by 8 bases, and 14 bases separated the two germline ends. The CDR3 is made up of 14 amino acids. The CDR3 loop is CASSEPGRMDTIYF. CDR3 in DNA: TGTGCCAGCAGTGAGCCCGGTCGCATGGACACCATATATTTT.

The count of this clone is one. This chain connects TRBV10-3 to TRBJ2-3; D perhaps matches TRBD2 (5 bases). Deletions cut 4 bases from V and 2 bases from J, with 13 bases between. The germline V gene encodes CDR1 ENHRY and CDR2 SYGVKD. This CDR3 is built from 15 residues. The CDR3 coding sequence is TGTGCCATCAGTGTGTCCGGGATCCCCACAGATACGCAGTATTTT. It encodes CAISVSGIPTDTQYF.

The V call is TRBV29-1, the J call TRBJ2-7; maybe TRBD2 (6 bases). Germline lookup yields CDR1 SQVTM and CDR2 ANQGSEA. This CDR3 has 13 amino acids. Trimming removed 0 bases from V and 6 bases from J, with 12 bases in between. DNA for the CDR3: TGCAGCGTTGAAGATGGGGGGATTAGCGAGCAGTACTTC. The encoded protein is CSVEDGGISEQYF.

The chain uses TRBV19 and TRBJ2-3; D is perhaps TRBD1 (6 bases). Trimming took off 5 bases at V and 5 bases at J, with 14 bases between the two ends. This CDR3 region has 14 residues. The germline V gene encodes CDR1 LNHDA and CDR2 SQIVND (reference sequence). Here the CDR3 DNA reads TGTGCCAGTAGTCAGCACAGGGTTGGAGATACGCAGTATTTT. Amino acids: CASSQHRVGDTQYF.